The source of this T cell receptor (beta chain) is a study of immune heterogeneity within non-small cell lung tumors. Study findings and constraints: Identical dominant CDR3 beta clonotypes spanned tumor sites within a patient, beside site-unique high-frequency clones.

The germline V gene has CDR1 GTSNPN and CDR2 SVGIG (reference sequence). The CDR3 runs 9 residues. Trimming removed 4 bases from V and 4 bases from J, with 2 bases in between. Concerning this clonotype: Its cognate antigen is unknown.

Multiplex PCR amplified the TCR beta CDR3 region. Its first round ran for approximately 11 cycles with 32 V and 13 J primers. MiXCR was run by TCRdb on the multiplex PCR reads, yielding one entry per CDR3 protein. This sample has about 34,000 distinct CDR3 sequences, with under 35% found just once. The template for each sample was roughly 650 ng of genomic DNA, which had been extracted from bulk tumor tissue. Surgery yielded several widely spaced biopsies per primary tumor. It was patients with untreated, newly diagnosed non-small cell lung cancer who underwent curative surgery. Input material: lung tumor tissue. The clonotype comes from a man aged 35 to 55 with non-small cell lung cancer. The rearrangement links TRBV30 to TRBJ2-7; D ambiguous. The CDR3 DNA is TGTGCCTGGACTTACGAGCAGTACTTC. Its translation: CAWTYEQYF.